This T cell receptor beta chain originates from a study of T-cell reconstitution after alpha-beta-depleted transplantation in children. Unique molecular identifiers were built into the TCRbeta library. In TCRdb, the PCR reads were re-called with MiXCR into one record per CDR3 protein. The sample consists of a few hundred thousand distinct CDR3 sequences, approximately 30% of them appearing once. V lost 0 bases, J lost 6 bases, and 4 bases lay in between. This CDR3 contains 12 residues. Germline V lookup: CDR1 SGHRS, CDR2 YFSETQ. The sequences come from PBMCs, collected before TCRalphabeta/CD19-depleted stem cell transplant. The chain has TRBV5-1 and TRBJ2-1; D not resolved. The TCR originated in a boy under two years old with Wiskott-Aldrich syndrome, due to receive a stem cell transplant. The CDR3 sequence is CASSLAVNEQFF. DNA for the CDR3: TGCGCCAGCAGCTTGGCGGTCAATGAGCAGTTCTTC.